Following are 11 T cell receptor beta chains from one sample sequenced in a study of T cell changes during pregnancy in multiple sclerosis. Sequencing used immunoSEQ multiplex PCR; TCRdb keeps in-frame clones, though not all of them. Among approximately 120,000 clones listed, less than 97% were seen once. Source: peripheral blood, taken after pregnancy. The receptors were sampled from a female donor with multiple sclerosis, enrolled in a pregnancy study.

This chain links TRBV9 with TRBJ2-2; TRBD2 matches 7 bases. Trimming at V came to 0 bases and at J to 4 bases, leaving 3 bases not matched to a gene. The CDR3 length is 15 residues. The germline V gene encodes CDR1 SGDLS and CDR2 YYNGEE. CDR3 protein: CASSVGLASTGELFF. The CDR3 DNA follows: TGTGCCAGCAGCGTAGGACTAGCATCCACCGGGGAGCTGTTTTTT.

This chain links TRBV15 with TRBJ2-7; 7 nucleotides agree with TRBD1. The CDR3 totals 16 residues. V shed 0 bases and J 3 bases; nucleotides not matched to a gene: 8. The V gene's germline CDR1 is LNHNV and CDR2 YYDKDF (reference sequence). CDR3 region: CATSRDTGQPIYEQYF. The CDR3, as DNA: TGTGCCACCAGCAGAGATACGGGACAGCCAATCTACGAGCAGTACTTC.

The chain joins TRBV27 to TRBJ1-2; tentative D call: TRBD1 (6 bases). The CDR3 extends over 16 amino acids. V lost 1 base, J lost 6 bases, and 18 bases lay in between. Germline loops: CDR1 MNHEY, CDR2 SMNVEV (reference sequence). In DNA, the CDR3 is TGTGCCAGCAGTTTATGGGGTGACGGGGACAAAGATGGCTACACCTTC. Translated: CASSLWGDGDKDGYTF.

J is TRBJ2-1 and V is TRBV27, with D perhaps TRBD2 (5 bases). This CDR3 has 14 amino acids. Germline CDR1 reads MNHEY; CDR2 reads SMNVEV (reference sequence). Between the trimmed V and J ends, which lost 8 bases and 0 bases, there was a span of 11 bases. The DNA for the CDR3 is TGTGCCAGCCGGACTCCGAGCTCCTACAATGAGCAGTTCTTC. Translating it yields CASRTPSSYNEQFF.

The V gene is TRBV18, the J gene TRBJ2-3; 8 bases map to TRBD1. CDR1 is KGHSH and CDR2 is LQKENI in the germline V gene. With 5 bases clipped from V and 2 bases from J, the junction kept 6 bases outside the gene matches. The CDR3 totals 15 residues. CDR3 coding DNA: TGTGCCAGCTCAATCGACAGGGGAAACACAGATACGCAGTATTTT. Its protein product is CASSIDRGNTDTQYF.

This clone appeared once. CDR3: CASSYDRGRREAFF. The CDR3 DNA sequence: TGTGCCAGCAGTTACGACAGGGGGCGTAGAGAAGCTTTCTTT. This chain uses TRBV6-5 with TRBJ1-1, with 10 bases identical to TRBD1. Germline CDR1 MNHEY, CDR2 SVGAGI. The V and J ends lost 2 bases and 8 bases, in that order; junction bases with no gene match: 5. The CDR3 runs to 14 residues.

The chain couples TRBV10-2 to TRBJ2-7; 9 nucleotides align to TRBD1. J was trimmed by 7 bases and V by 7 bases; bases with no gene match: 5. Germline V gene lookup returns CDR1 WSHSY and CDR2 SAAADI. The CDR3 is 12 amino acids. Here the CDR3 reads CASTGQGEEQYF. CDR3 nucleotides: TGCGCCAGCACGGGACAGGGTGAAGAGCAGTACTTC.

This rearrangement joins TRBV20-1 to TRBJ1-1, with a weak D call TRBD1 (5 bases). Looked up from germline, CDR1 is DFQATT and CDR2 is SNEGSKA (reference sequence). The CDR3 runs to 11 residues. V dropped 4 bases and J dropped 8 bases, with 11 bases sitting between them. The CDR3 region has the DNA TGCAGTGCTAAACAGGAAAGAGAAGCTTTCTTT. Residues: CSAKQEREAFF.

V is TRBV28 and J is TRBJ2-2; TRBD1 agrees at 7 bases. The CDR3 has 14 amino acids. Germline CDR1 is MDHEN and CDR2 is SYDVKM. The V gene end was trimmed by 7 bases and the J gene end by 4 bases; junction bases not matched to a gene: 6. The CDR3, as DNA: TGTGCCAGCATGGACAGGCTTTTCACCGGGGAGCTGTTTTTT. Its protein product is CASMDRLFTGELFF.

V usage is TRBV28 and J usage is TRBJ1-1; no clear D gene. The CDR3 contains 13 residues. Germline V gene data show CDR1 as MDHEN and CDR2 as SYDVKM. V dropped 6 bases and J dropped 6 bases, with 14 bases sitting between them. The CDR3 protein is CASSQSGRPEAFF. The CDR3 DNA reads TGTGCCAGCAGCCAGAGTGGGCGACCTGAAGCTTTCTTT.

V is TRBV19 and J is TRBJ2-1, with 8 bases fitting TRBD1. Per germline, CDR1 LNHDA and CDR2 SQIVND (reference sequence). V gave up 5 bases and J gave up 7 bases; unmatched junction bases: 10. The CDR3 has 15 amino acids. CDR3 sequence: CASSGGTGLWNEQFF. The CDR3 DNA sequence: TGTGCCAGTAGTGGTGGGACAGGTTTGTGGAATGAGCAGTTCTTC.